What follows is one TCR beta chain and its context. No antigen is known for it. The sample is drawn from a study of cytomegalovirus exposure and HLA in healthy donors. Study as a whole: The same platform was used for the 130 or so validation repertoires as for the approximately 610 first-cohort repertoires, as reported in a later analysis. Study findings and constraints: Investigators reported some 150 TCR beta chains as tied to cytomegalovirus. Three chains linked to CMV were shown in vitro to be specific for CMV antigens.

Assay: immunoSEQ multiplex PCR; the TCRdb copy retains only in-frame clones and omits some. The sample has approximately 270,000 clones; 85% to 90% are singletons. Trimming removed 0 bases from V and 4 bases from J, with 17 bases in between. Germline values: CDR1 SGHNT, CDR2 YYREEE (reference sequence). The CDR3 runs to 17 residues. The receptor was isolated from a woman aged 18 to 35 in good health and CMV-seronegative. Sequencing was done on a sample of PBMCs. The chain employs TRBV5-4 and TRBJ2-1; perhaps TRBD2 as D (5 bases). The DNA of the CDR3 is TGTGCCAGCAGCTTGGGTCTGGACTTGGAAATGTACAATGAGCAGTTCTTC. Its protein is CASSLGLDLEMYNEQFF.